This T cell receptor (beta chain) comes out of a study of beta chain features in type 1 diabetes. Findings and caveats of the study: Type 1 diabetes patients had moderately but significantly shorter TCRB CDR3s in all four CD4+ subsets.

All of the isolated RNA was reverse transcribed, so expressed TCRB transcripts were sequenced. Profiled with immunoSEQ multiplex PCR; TCRdb holds only in-frame clones, not every one. The sample has over 600,000 clones, 9.5% to 15% seen once. V lost 5 bases and J 7 bases, leaving 11 bases between the germline ends. The germline V gene encodes CDR1 SGHVS and CDR2 FNYEAQ. The CDR3 has 13 amino acids. This clone came up a few times. No antigen is known for it. The receptor was isolated from a man aged 25-40 years with type 1 diabetes. Sequencing was performed on naive CD4+ T cells from blood. The chain joins TRBV7-6 to TRBJ2-2; D may be TRBD1 (6 bases). Here the CDR3 reads CASSPQGGGELFF. DNA for the CDR3: TGTGCCAGCAGCCCACAGGGTGGCGGGGAGCTGTTTTTT.